The 25 T cell receptor beta chains in this list originate from one sample, sequenced in a study of shared clonotypes between healthy human individuals. Naive CD8 cells comprised CD45RO-negative, CCR7-positively selected cells, excluding terminally differentiated effector memory CD45RA+ cells. Measured with immunoSEQ multiplex PCR; TCRdb has only the in-frame clones, and not every one. The data show some 2 million clones, just under 95% seen once. Sample: naive CD8+ T cells sorted from blood. The origin of the receptors is a young man in good health.

The DNA for the CDR3 is TGTGCCATCCGTGGGGGCCTAGCGGGTTCCTACGAGCAGTACTTC. Translation gives CAIRGGLAGSYEQYF. The chain recombines TRBV10-3 with TRBJ2-7; 8 nucleotides agree with TRBD2. The V segment lost 8 bases and the J segment 1 base; nucleotides outside the gene matches: 10. The V gene's germline CDR1 is ENHRY and CDR2 SYGVKD. This CDR3 comprises 15 residues.

The genes are TRBV2 and TRBJ1-5; D is unresolved. This CDR3 region has 18 residues. Germline V CDR1 and CDR2: SNHLY, FYNNEI. The V and J ends lost 3 bases and 0 bases respectively, with 18 bases between them. The CDR3 DNA reads TGTGCCAGCAGTGAGGAAAAGGTAGGAGTGTATAGCAATCAGCCCCAGCATTTT. Its protein product is CASSEEKVGVYSNQPQHF.

This chain links TRBV30 with TRBJ2-5; 9 bases agree with TRBD2. From germline, CDR1 is GTSNPN and CDR2 SVGIG (reference sequence). V dropped 3 bases and J dropped 5; count of bases not matched to a gene: 13. This CDR3 contains 16 residues. CDR3 DNA sequence: TGTGCCTGGAGCGATACTTTAGCGGGGGAGGGGGAGACCCAGTACTTC. Translated, it gives CAWSDTLAGEGETQYF. The whole variable domain, filled in from reference TRBV30 and TRBJ2-5, reads SQTIHQWPATLVQPVGSPLSLECTVEGTSNPNLYWYRQAAGRGLQLLFYSVGIGQISSEVPQNLSASRPQDRQFILSSKKLLLSDSGFYLCAWSDTLAGEGETQYFGPGTRLLVL.

The table lists this clone with a count of one. Other DNA sequences in the same sample also yield this CDR3. This sequence joins TRBV7-9 and TRBJ2-2, with a tentative D call TRBD2 (5 bases). The ends were cut back, 3 bases at V and 6 bases at J, with 5 bases in the middle. The CDR3 is 12 residues long. Germline V CDR1 and CDR2: SEHNR, FQNEAQ (reference sequence). The CDR3 reads CASSFGAGELFF. The CDR3 DNA follows: TGTGCCAGCAGCTTCGGGGCCGGGGAGCTGTTTTTT. The complete variable domain, with remaining parts taken from reference TRBV7-9 and TRBJ2-2, reads DTGVSQNPRHKITKRGQNVTFRCDPISEHNRLYWYRQTLGQGPEFLTYFQNEAQLEKSRLLSDRFSAERPKGSFSTLEIQRTEQGDSAMYLCASSFGAGELFFGEGSRLTVL.

The chain combines TRBV28 with TRBJ2-5, with D perhaps TRBD2 (6 bases). Germline V gene lookup returns CDR1 MDHEN and CDR2 SYDVKM. The CDR3 is 16 residues long. With 4 bases removed from V and 5 bases from J, the gap between germline ends came to 20 bases. For the CDR3, the DNA is TGTGCCAGCAGTTACGAAAGGAGGACCGGAGGGGAGACCCAGTACTTC. It translates to CASSYERRTGGETQYF.

CDR3 in amino acids: CASSEPRLGSYNSPLHF. DNA for the CDR3: TGTGCCAGCAGCGAACCGCGACTCGGCTCCTATAATTCACCCCTCCACTTT. V gene TRBV6-1 combines with J gene TRBJ1-6, with D unresolved. Trimming took off 6 bases at V and 0 bases at J, with 15 bases between the two ends. Germline values: CDR1 MNHNS, CDR2 SASEGT. The CDR3 is 17 residues long.

The chain employs TRBV28 and TRBJ1-5; 7 bases map to TRBD1. Germline V gene lookup returns CDR1 MDHEN and CDR2 SYDVKM. V lost 6 bases, J lost 2 bases, and 13 bases stayed unmatched. This CDR3 has 17 amino acids. The CDR3 loop is CASSSIQPGTGNQPQHF. CDR3 DNA: TGTGCCAGCAGCTCTATACAGCCCGGGACAGGCAATCAGCCCCAGCATTTT. Supplemented by reference TRBV28 and TRBJ1-5, the full variable domain reads DVKVTQSSRYLVKRTGEKVFLECVQDMDHENMFWYRQDPGLGLRLIYFSYDVKMKEKGDIPEGYSVSREKKERFSLILESASTNQTSMYLCASSSIQPGTGNQPQHFGDGTRLSIL.

The J gene is TRBJ2-5, the V gene TRBV30; D may be TRBD1 (5 bases). The ends were cut back, 0 bases at V and 0 bases at J, with 11 bases in the middle. This CDR3 contains 15 residues. CDR1 and CDR2 from the germline V gene are GTSNPN and SVGIG (reference sequence). The CDR3 reads CAWSVLRTNQETQYF. The CDR3 region has the DNA TGTGCCTGGAGTGTACTACGGACAAACCAAGAGACCCAGTACTTC. The full variable domain, completed using reference TRBV30 and TRBJ2-5, is SQTIHQWPATLVQPVGSPLSLECTVEGTSNPNLYWYRQAAGRGLQLLFYSVGIGQISSEVPQNLSASRPQDRQFILSSKKLLLSDSGFYLCAWSVLRTNQETQYFGPGTRLLVL.

The rearrangement joins TRBV5-6 to TRBJ1-5, with unresolved D. CDR3 size: 13 residues. Germline V gene sequence: CDR1 SGHDT, CDR2 YYEEEE. V shed 2 bases and J shed 0 bases, with 3 bases lying between them. CDR3 bases: TGTGCCAGCAGCTTTGCTAGCAATCAGCCCCAGCATTTT. Encoded protein: CASSFASNQPQHF.

This chain uses TRBV4-1 with TRBJ2-4; 7 bases line up with TRBD1. CDR3 length: 14 residues. The germline V gene encodes CDR1 MGHRA and CDR2 YSYEKL. The junction had 2 bases not matched to a gene; V was cut back by 1 base and J by 5 bases. In nucleotides, the CDR3 is TGCGCCAGCAGCCAAGTTGGACAGGAAAACATTCAGTACTTC. Its translation is CASSQVGQENIQYF.

V and J are TRBV28 and TRBJ2-5; TRBD2 is a possible D gene (6 bases). Germline CDR1 reads MDHEN; CDR2 reads SYDVKM. This CDR3 contains 16 residues. V was cut by 7 bases and J by 4 bases, with 22 bases left in between. CDR3 nucleotides: TGTGCCAGCACCGGCGGGGCCCCGATTATTATAGAGACCCAGTACTTC. Its protein product is CASTGGAPIIIETQYF.

This clone turned up a few times. This chain links TRBV4-3 with TRBJ1-1; D is ambiguous. Germline CDR1 LGHNA, CDR2 YSLEER. The CDR3 totals 14 residues. The ends were cut back, 4 bases at V and 0 bases at J, with 9 bases in the middle. The CDR3 here is CASSPFGVNTEAFF. Written as DNA, the CDR3 is TGCGCCAGCAGCCCTTTCGGGGTGAACACTGAAGCTTTCTTT.

This rearrangement joins TRBV28 to TRBJ1-5; D remains unclear. The germline V gene has CDR1 MDHEN and CDR2 SYDVKM. This CDR3 contains 15 residues. V was clipped by 2 bases and J by 6 bases, with 14 bases between them. The CDR3 DNA sequence: TGTGCCAGCAGTTTAGCATTCGGTCCCGTTCAGCCCCAGCATTTT. It is translated as CASSLAFGPVQPQHF.

This chain joins TRBV9 and TRBJ2-1; tentative D call: TRBD2 (5 bases). There are 14 residues in the CDR3. CDR1 is SGDLS, CDR2 YYNGEE, per germline. Deletions cut 4 bases from V and 6 bases from J, with 14 bases between. CDR3 in DNA: TGTGCCAGCAGCCCACCCCCTGGGAGCAATGAGCAGTTCTTC. The encoded protein is CASSPPPGSNEQFF.

Only a few counts were recorded for this clone. J is TRBJ1-6 and V is TRBV7-9; D is ambiguous. This CDR3 spans 16 amino acids. Trimming removed 2 bases from V and 0 bases from J, with 8 bases in between. CDR1 is SEHNR and CDR2 is FQNEAQ in the germline V gene (reference sequence). DNA for the CDR3: TGTGCCAGCAGCTTATTAAGGAGCTCCTATAATTCACCCCTCCACTTT. It encodes CASSLLRSSYNSPLHF. Full variable domain (rest looked up from reference TRBV7-9 and TRBJ1-6): DTGVSQNPRHKITKRGQNVTFRCDPISEHNRLYWYRQTLGQGPEFLTYFQNEAQLEKSRLLSDRFSAERPKGSFSTLEIQRTEQGDSAMYLCASSLLRSSYNSPLHFGNGTRLTVT.

As concerns this clone: An end of the junction does not agree with germline; a read error may underlie this. This chain connects TRBV10-3 to TRBJ1-1, with 8 bases fitting TRBD1. CDR1 is ENHRY, CDR2 SYGVKD, per germline. This CDR3 comprises 17 residues. CDR3 sequence (DNA): TGTGCCGTCAGTGAGTCCAGACAGGGGCCCCATGGCACTGAAGCTTTCTTT. It translates to CAVSESRQGPHGTEAFF.

The chain is built from TRBV30 and TRBJ2-3, with 9 bases that match TRBD2. The CDR3 sequence is 14 residues long. Trimming at V came to 5 bases and at J to 0 bases, leaving 3 bases not matched to a gene. The germline gives CDR1 GTSNPN, CDR2 SVGIG (reference sequence). CDR3 sequence (DNA): TGTGCCTGGGCTAGCGGGGTAAGCACAGATACGCAGTATTTT. As protein: CAWASGVSTDTQYF. Full variable domain (outside the CDR3, taken from reference TRBV30 and TRBJ2-3): SQTIHQWPATLVQPVGSPLSLECTVEGTSNPNLYWYRQAAGRGLQLLFYSVGIGQISSEVPQNLSASRPQDRQFILSSKKLLLSDSGFYLCAWASGVSTDTQYFGPGTRLTVL.

This chain links TRBV9 with TRBJ1-2; D call uncertain. Germline CDR1 SGDLS, CDR2 YYNGEE. The CDR3 consists of 12 residues. Between the trimmed V and J ends, which lost 7 bases and 0 bases, there was a span of 7 bases. The CDR3 region has the DNA TGTGCCAGCCCCGTCCCTAACTATGGCTACACCTTC. Amino acid sequence: CASPVPNYGYTF.

Comments on this clone: Other DNA sequences within the sample encode an identical CDR3. The chain carries TRBV27 and TRBJ2-5; 11 bases align to TRBD2. The CDR3 sequence is 15 residues long. Losses at the gene ends were 5 bases for V and 1 base for J; bases not matched to a gene: 3. Per the germline V gene, CDR1 is MNHEY and CDR2 is SMNVEV (reference sequence). The CDR3 DNA is TGTGCCAGCAGTGACGGGACTAGCGGCCAAGAGACCCAGTACTTC. Its translation is CASSDGTSGQETQYF.

In its sample, this clone was seen once. The chain combines TRBV28 with TRBJ2-7; TRBD1 agrees at 8 bases. The CDR3 loop spans 14 amino acids. V lost 2 bases, J lost 5 bases, and 5 bases stayed unmatched. The germline V gene encodes CDR1 MDHEN and CDR2 SYDVKM. The CDR3 protein is CASSLETGENEQYF. In DNA, the CDR3 is TGTGCCAGCAGTTTAGAGACAGGGGAAAACGAGCAGTACTTC.

The CDR3 DNA sequence: TGCGCCAGCAGCCAAGAGCCTCCTACGGACGCTTTCTTT. It translates to CASSQEPPTDAFF. The chain joins TRBV4-1 to TRBJ1-1; D is uncertain. The ends were cut back, 0 bases at V and 11 bases at J, with 13 bases in the middle. This CDR3 is 13 amino acids long. CDR1 and CDR2 (germline): MGHRA, YSYEKL.

This clone was recorded once. This chain joins TRBV5-1 and TRBJ2-7; 12 positions match TRBD1. The CDR3 is 22 amino acids. Looked up from germline, CDR1 is SGHRS and CDR2 is YFSETQ. V was pared by 3 bases and J by 3 bases, with 25 bases of the junction left unmatched. The CDR3, as DNA: TGCGCCAGCAGCTCTTCCGGGACAGGGTACATTGTGGGGACAGGGGGCGTCTACGAGCAGTACTTC. As protein: CASSSSGTGYIVGTGGVYEQYF.

The V call is TRBV28, the J call TRBJ2-7; 7 bases map to TRBD2. Per germline, CDR1 MDHEN and CDR2 SYDVKM. The CDR3 consists of 18 residues. V lost 1 base and J lost 5; bases outside the gene matches: 17. The CDR3 coding sequence is TGTGCCAGCAGTTTATCCCGGCTAGCGGTCTATCAGACGGACGAGCAGTACTTC. It codes for CASSLSRLAVYQTDEQYF.

This sequence joins TRBV28 and TRBJ2-3; 7 bases map to TRBD2. V shed 5 bases, J shed 4 bases, and the junction held 9 bases outside the gene matches. Germline V gene lookup returns CDR1 MDHEN and CDR2 SYDVKM. The CDR3 loop spans 15 amino acids. In DNA, the CDR3 is TGTGCCAGCAGTCCGCGGACTAGGACGCCAGATACGCAGTATTTT. It is translated as CASSPRTRTPDTQYF.

The chain uses TRBV7-9 and TRBJ2-1; 9 bases line up with TRBD1. V was pared by 3 bases and J by 8 bases, with 2 bases of the junction left unmatched. CDR1 SEHNR and CDR2 FQNEAQ come from the germline V gene (reference sequence). This CDR3 spans 13 amino acids. The CDR3 DNA follows: TGTGCCAGCAGCTTTGGGACAGGGTATGAGCAGTTCTTC. Protein: CASSFGTGYEQFF.